The clone carrying this T cell receptor beta chain was recorded once. With 60 Vbeta and 13 Jbeta primers, the PCR was carried out. Produced via immunoSEQ multiplex PCR; TCRdb's table is partial and in-frame only. The table has under 150,000 clones, approximately 78% seen once. This sample stems from a study of cytomegalovirus exposure and HLA in healthy donors. Germline V gene lookup returns CDR1 MDHEN and CDR2 SYDVKM. Trimming shortened V by 8 bases and J by 7 bases, and 17 bases separated the two germline ends. The CDR3 is 14 amino acids. The source is a woman aged 40 to 49 in good health and CMV-seropositive. Sequencing was performed on PBMCs. The gene calls are TRBV28 and TRBJ1-4; the D gene is possibly TRBD1 (6 bases). CDR3 region: CASHQGLVSEKLFF. CDR3 DNA sequence: TGTGCCAGCCATCAGGGGCTAGTATCTGAAAAACTGTTTTTT.